Shown below are 10 T cell receptor beta chains from a single sample sequenced in a study of blood T cells in healthy people across ages. Primed by a sample-barcoded 5' primer and a J-beta primer mix, a second PCR proceeded for about 7 to 12 cycles. TCRdb itself ran the 5' RACE reads through MiXCR, one entry per CDR3 protein. The repertoire holds about 800,000 distinct CDR3 sequences, with about 25% as singletons. These same records also appear under a second study, on T cells of mothers and their children.

The specimen sequenced was blood. These TCRs come from a boy between 10 and 17 years old in good health.

This clonotype was seen a handful of times. This chain uses TRBV7-8 with TRBJ2-5, with D perhaps matching TRBD2 (6 bases). The CDR3 runs 14 residues. V was pared by 3 bases and J by 0 bases, with 8 bases between. The V gene's germline CDR1 is SGHVS and CDR2 FQNEAQ. The CDR3 reads CASSFGLNQETQYF. CDR3 sequence (DNA): TGTGCCAGCAGCTTTGGACTAAACCAAGAGACCCAGTACTTC.

The chain employs TRBV7-6 and TRBJ2-5; 9 bases are a match to TRBD2. Germline V gene data show CDR1 as SGHVS and CDR2 as FNYEAQ. The V segment lost 1 base and the J segment 5 bases; nucleotides outside the gene matches: 11. The CDR3 runs to 17 residues. CDR3 protein: CASSLGARTSGWETQYF. CDR3 coding DNA: TGTGCCAGCAGCTTAGGGGCCAGAACTAGCGGGTGGGAGACCCAGTACTTC.

Ten or more counts support this clonotype. Here the CDR3 reads CASSPGQGLNTEAFF. As DNA, the CDR3 is TGTGCCAGCAGCCCCGGACAGGGCTTGAACACTGAAGCTTTCTTT. This sequence joins TRBV7-9 and TRBJ1-1, with 8 bases matching TRBD1. The CDR3 is 15 residues long. V trimming: 5 bases; J trimming: 0 bases; junction bases outside the gene matches: 5. Germline CDR1 reads SEHNR; CDR2 reads FQNEAQ (reference sequence).

The rearrangement joins TRBV12-3 or TRBV12-4 to TRBJ2-3; D is unresolved. V was trimmed by 1 base and J by 6 bases, leaving 14 bases between them. The CDR3 is made up of 15 amino acids. CDR3 DNA sequence: TGTGCCAGCAGTTTAGGGCTATCCTTAAGGGATACGCAGTATTTT. This sequence encodes CASSLGLSLRDTQYF.

This clonotype has only a few counts. The CDR3 here is CASSYPGLAGGSQETQYF. CDR3 DNA sequence: TGTGCCAGCAGCTACCCGGGACTAGCGGGAGGATCCCAAGAGACCCAGTACTTC. The chain couples TRBV6-2 or TRBV6-3 to TRBJ2-5; 15 bases line up with TRBD2. In germline, CDR1 is MNHEY, CDR2 SVGEGT. The ends lost 6 bases at V and 1 base at J; junction bases unmatched: 9. CDR3 length: 18 amino acids.

The rearrangement links TRBV7-2 to TRBJ2-7; 15 bases are a match to TRBD2. The germline CDR1 and CDR2 sequences are SGHTA and FQGNSA. The CDR3 consists of 17 residues. V lost 1 base to trimming and J lost 3 bases; unmatched junction nucleotides: 4. The CDR3 region is CASSLGGTSGRSYEQYF. For the CDR3, the DNA is TGTGCCAGCAGCTTAGGTGGGACTAGCGGGAGGAGCTACGAGCAGTACTTC.

The V and J genes are TRBV6-2 or TRBV6-3 and TRBJ2-6, with TRBD1 identical over 8 bases. V gave up 6 bases and J gave up 2 bases; unmatched junction bases: 3. The CDR3 is 15 residues long. CDR1 is MNHEY, CDR2 SVGEGT, per germline. This CDR3 is CASSSDRAGANVLTF. The CDR3 DNA follows: TGTGCCAGCAGCTCGGACAGGGCTGGGGCCAACGTCCTGACTTTC.

This clonotype has only a few counts. The chain couples TRBV12-3 or TRBV12-4 to TRBJ2-5, with TRBD2 as a possible D gene (5 bases). Deletions cut 8 bases from V and 1 base from J, with 17 bases between. CDR3 length equals 15 residues. The CDR3 loop is CASAHLRGTQETQYF. DNA of the CDR3: TGTGCCAGCGCCCACCTCCGGGGAACCCAAGAGACCCAGTACTTC.

The V and J genes are TRBV28 and TRBJ1-2; the D is unclear. This CDR3 region has 18 residues. Germline CDR1 reads MDHEN; CDR2 reads SYDVKM. Deletions cut 4 bases from V and 5 bases from J, with 26 bases between. The CDR3 DNA reads TGTGCCAGCAGTTCCCTTATGCCCCGGCCAGGCTGGAAATATGGCTACACCTTC. Encoded protein: CASSSLMPRPGWKYGYTF.

This chain joins TRBV7-2 and TRBJ2-5; D perhaps matches TRBD2 (5 bases). The CDR3 sequence is 16 residues long. The germline V and J ends were trimmed by 1 base and 2 bases, with 14 bases remaining between them. Germline CDR1 and CDR2: SGHTA and FQGNSA. The CDR3 DNA sequence: TGTGCCAGCAGCTTAGTCCCGGGGTGGAGGCAAGAGACCCAGTACTTC. Translation: CASSLVPGWRQETQYF.